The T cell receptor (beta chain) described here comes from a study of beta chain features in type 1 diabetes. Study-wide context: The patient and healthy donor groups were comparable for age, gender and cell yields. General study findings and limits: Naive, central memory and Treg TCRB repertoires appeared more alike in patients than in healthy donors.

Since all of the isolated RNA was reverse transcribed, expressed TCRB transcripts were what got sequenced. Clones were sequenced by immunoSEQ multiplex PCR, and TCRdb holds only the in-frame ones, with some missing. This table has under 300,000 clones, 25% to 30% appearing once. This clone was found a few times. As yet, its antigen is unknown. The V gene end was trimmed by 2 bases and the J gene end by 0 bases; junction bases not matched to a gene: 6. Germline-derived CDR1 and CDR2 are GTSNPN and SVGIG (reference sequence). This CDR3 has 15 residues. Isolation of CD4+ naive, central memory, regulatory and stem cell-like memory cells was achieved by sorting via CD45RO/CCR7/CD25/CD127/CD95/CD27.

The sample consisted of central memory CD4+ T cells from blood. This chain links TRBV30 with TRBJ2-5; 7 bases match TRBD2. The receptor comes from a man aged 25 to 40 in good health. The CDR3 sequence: CAWSRSLADQETQYF. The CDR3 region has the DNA TGTGCCTGGAGTAGGAGTCTAGCGGACCAAGAGACCCAGTACTTC.